This TCR beta chain was identified in a study of T cell responses to AZD1222 COVID-19 vaccine. Produced via immunoSEQ multiplex PCR; TCRdb's table is partial and in-frame only. This sample carries about 120,000 clones, 90% of them seen once, and the ten largest clones take 4% to 5%. This clonotype originated in an adult who received the MenACWY meningococcal vaccine as a control. The specimen was peripheral blood, collected 28 days after the second dose of the MenACWY control vaccine.

CDR3 DNA: TGTGCCAGCACCAGCCTGGGACAGGGTAACGACGGTGAAGCTTTCTTT. Its translation: CASTSLGQGNDGEAFF. The genes are TRBV5-6 and TRBJ1-1, with 9 bases identical to TRBD1. CDR3 length: 16 amino acids. V lost 6 bases, J lost 7 bases, and 16 bases stayed unmatched. The germline CDR1 and CDR2 sequences are SGHDT and YYEEEE.